This entry is about one T cell receptor (beta chain). Its antigen remains unidentified. Using its own MiXCR run on the RT-PCR reads, TCRdb lists one record per CDR3 protein. The repertoire consists of almost 250,000 distinct CDR3 sequences, with 12% occurring once and the leading ten covering about 8%. The sample originates from a study of response to subunit inactivated influenza vaccine. Trimming took 7 bases from V and 6 from J, leaving 13 bases between them. The length of the CDR3 is 14 residues. Study observations and caveats: Each seasonal flu vaccination may recruit only limited new T cells, authors suggested.

The sequence came from a man in his fifties who received an inactivated influenza vaccine. The V and J genes are TRBV12-3 or TRBV12-4 and TRBJ1-6; tentative D call: TRBD1 (6 bases). Specimen: non-naive T cells sorted from PBMCs, collected 14 to 15 days before vaccination. In DNA form, the CDR3 reads TGTGCCAGCACACGCACAGGGTTTAATTCACCCCTCCACTTT. This sequence encodes CASTRTGFNSPLHF.